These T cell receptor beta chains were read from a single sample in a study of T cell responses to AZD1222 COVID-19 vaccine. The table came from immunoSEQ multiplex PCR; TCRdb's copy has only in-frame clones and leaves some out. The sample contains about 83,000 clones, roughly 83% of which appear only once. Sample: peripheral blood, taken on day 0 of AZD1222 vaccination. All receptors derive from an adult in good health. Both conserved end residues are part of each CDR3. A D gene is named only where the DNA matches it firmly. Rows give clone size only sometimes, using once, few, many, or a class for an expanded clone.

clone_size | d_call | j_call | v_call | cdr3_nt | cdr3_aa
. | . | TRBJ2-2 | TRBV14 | TGTGCCAGCAGCCAGCGGATGAACACCGGGGAGCTGTTTTTT | CASSQRMNTGELFF
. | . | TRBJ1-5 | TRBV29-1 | TGCAGCGTTGCAGTGATAGCGGGGCCCGGTCAGCCCCAGCATTTT | CSVAVIAGPGQPQHF
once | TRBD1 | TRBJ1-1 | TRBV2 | TGTGCCAGCAGTGTATGGACAGGCGCTGAAGCTTTCTTT | CASSVWTGAEAFF
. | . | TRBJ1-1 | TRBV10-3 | TGTGCCATCAGTGAACAGGCGGCTGAAGCTTTCTTT | CAISEQAAEAFF
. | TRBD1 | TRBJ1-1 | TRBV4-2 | TGTGCCAGCAGCCAAGCCCGACAGGGGGGGTCCACTGAAGCTTTCTTT | CASSQARQGGSTEAFF
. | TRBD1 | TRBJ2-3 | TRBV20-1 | TGCAGTGCTAGTCGCGGGACAGGGCTCACAGATACGCAGTATTTT | CSASRGTGLTDTQYF
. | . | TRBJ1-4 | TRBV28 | TGTGCCAGCAGTACCGTACGTTATCGTGAAAAACTGTTTTTT | CASSTVRYREKLFF
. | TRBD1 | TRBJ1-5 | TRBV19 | TGTGCCAGTAGTCCCCGGGACAGGGTCCGCCAGCCCCAGCATTTT | CASSPRDRVRQPQHF
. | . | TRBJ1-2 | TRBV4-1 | TGCGCCAGCAGCCAAGACCGCGTCCGGGGTGGCTACACCTTC | CASSQDRVRGGYTF
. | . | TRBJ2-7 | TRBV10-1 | TGCGCCAGCAGTTGGACGGGCGGGGAGCAGTACTTC | CASSWTGGEQYF
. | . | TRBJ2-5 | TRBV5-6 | TGTGCCAGCAGCTACACTCAAGAGACCCAGTACTTC | CASSYTQETQYF
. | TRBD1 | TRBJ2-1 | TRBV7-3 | TGTGCCAGCAGCTCTACAGGGGGCGCCTACAATGAGCAGTTCTTC | CASSSTGGAYNEQFF
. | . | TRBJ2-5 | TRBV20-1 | TGCAGTGCTAGTCGAGGGATCCAAGAGACCCAGTACTTC | CSASRGIQETQYF
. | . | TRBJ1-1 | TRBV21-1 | TGTGCCAGCAGCAAAGAGGATCCCCCCGGGACAGGGGGCCCTGAAGCTTTCTTT | CASSKEDPPGTGGPEAFF
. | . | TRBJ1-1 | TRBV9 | TGTGCCAGCAGCGTAAGCGGCACCAACACTGAAGCTTTCTTT | CASSVSGTNTEAFF
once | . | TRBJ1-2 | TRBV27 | TGTGCCAGCAGTATCACAGTTTCGAACTATGGCTACACCTTC | CASSITVSNYGYTF
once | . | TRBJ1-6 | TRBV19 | TGTGCCAGTAATCGGGGGGATAATTCACCCCTCCACTTT | CASNRGDNSPLHF
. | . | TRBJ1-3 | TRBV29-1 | TGCAGCGCCTTATCAGGAAACACCATATATTTT | CSALSGNTIYF
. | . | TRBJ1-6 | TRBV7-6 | TGTGCCAGCAGCTTAGAGGGGCAGGCCCTCCACTTT | CASSLEGQALHF
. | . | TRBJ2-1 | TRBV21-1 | TGTGCCAGCAGCATTCGCGCGGGTCTATACAATGAGCAGTTCTTC | CASSIRAGLYNEQFF
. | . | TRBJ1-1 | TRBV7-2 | TGTGCCAGCAGCTCCATGGCCCCTAGCACTGAAGCTTTCTTT | CASSSMAPSTEAFF
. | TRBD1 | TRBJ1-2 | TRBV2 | TGTGCCAGCAGTCTTTCTCGACAGGGGGCTGGCTATGGCTACACCTTC | CASSLSRQGAGYGYTF
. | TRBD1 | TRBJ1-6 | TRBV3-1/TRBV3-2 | TGTGCCAGCAGCCAAGATCGGGGACAGTTTAATTCACCCCTCCACTTT | CASSQDRGQFNSPLHF
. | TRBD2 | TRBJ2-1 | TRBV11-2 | TGTGCCAGCAGCTCGGTGATCGGGACTAGCTCCTACAATGAGCAGTTCTTC | CASSSVIGTSSYNEQFF
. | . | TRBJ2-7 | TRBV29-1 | TGCAGCGTTGTAGGTACTTACGAGCAGTACTTC | CSVVGTYEQYF
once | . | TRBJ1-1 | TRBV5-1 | TGCGCCAGCAGCCTAGGCCGTGGCGGGGAAGGAATTGACACTGAAGCTTTCTTT | CASSLGRGGEGIDTEAFF
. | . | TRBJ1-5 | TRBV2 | TGTGCCAGCAGTGAGGTGGCAGGCGCGACGCAAAATCAGCCCCAGCATTTT | CASSEVAGATQNQPQHF
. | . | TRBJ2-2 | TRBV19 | TGTGCCTCAGGGGGGGACACCGGGGAGCTGTTTTTT | CASGGDTGELFF
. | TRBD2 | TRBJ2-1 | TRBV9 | TGTGCCAGCAGCGTAGGAACTAGCGGGAGGGGACGAGGATACAATGAGCAGTTCTTC | CASSVGTSGRGRGYNEQFF
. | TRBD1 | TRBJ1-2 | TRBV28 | TGTGCCAGCAGTCAGGGGGCTGGGAACTATGGCTACACCTTC | CASSQGAGNYGYTF